Listed here is a single T cell receptor beta chain. These data belong to a study of blood T cell repertoires in COVID-19. Assay: immunoSEQ multiplex PCR; the TCRdb copy retains only in-frame clones and omits some. The sample consists of roughly 250,000 clones, about 80% of them appearing once. This clonotype was sampled from a woman older than 75 with acute or convalescent COVID-19. The sequencing input was peripheral blood.

CDR3 DNA sequence: TGTGCCAGCAGTTTCCCTAACACTGAAGCTTTCTTT. As protein: CASSFPNTEAFF. V and J are TRBV28 and TRBJ1-1; D remains ambiguous. Germline CDR1 and CDR2: MDHEN and SYDVKM. The CDR3 is made up of 12 amino acids. Trimming took 3 bases from V and 2 from J, leaving 4 bases between them. Complete variable domain (other parts from reference TRBV28 and TRBJ1-1): DVKVTQSSRYLVKRTGEKVFLECVQDMDHENMFWYRQDPGLGLRLIYFSYDVKMKEKGDIPEGYSVSREKKERFSLILESASTNQTSMYLCASSFPNTEAFFGQGTRLTVV.